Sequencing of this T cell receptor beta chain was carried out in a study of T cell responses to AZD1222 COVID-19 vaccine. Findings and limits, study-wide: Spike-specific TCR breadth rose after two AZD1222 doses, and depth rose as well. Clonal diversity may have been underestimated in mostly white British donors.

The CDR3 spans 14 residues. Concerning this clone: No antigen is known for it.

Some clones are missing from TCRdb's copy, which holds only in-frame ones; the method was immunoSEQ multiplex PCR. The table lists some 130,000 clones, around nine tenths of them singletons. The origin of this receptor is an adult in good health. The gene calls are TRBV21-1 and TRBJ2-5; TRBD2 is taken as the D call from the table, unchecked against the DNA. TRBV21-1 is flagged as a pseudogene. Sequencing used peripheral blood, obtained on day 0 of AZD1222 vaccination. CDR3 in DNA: TGTGCCAGCACCGGGGGAGGTTCCCAAGAGACCCAGTACTTC. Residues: CASTGGGSQETQYF.